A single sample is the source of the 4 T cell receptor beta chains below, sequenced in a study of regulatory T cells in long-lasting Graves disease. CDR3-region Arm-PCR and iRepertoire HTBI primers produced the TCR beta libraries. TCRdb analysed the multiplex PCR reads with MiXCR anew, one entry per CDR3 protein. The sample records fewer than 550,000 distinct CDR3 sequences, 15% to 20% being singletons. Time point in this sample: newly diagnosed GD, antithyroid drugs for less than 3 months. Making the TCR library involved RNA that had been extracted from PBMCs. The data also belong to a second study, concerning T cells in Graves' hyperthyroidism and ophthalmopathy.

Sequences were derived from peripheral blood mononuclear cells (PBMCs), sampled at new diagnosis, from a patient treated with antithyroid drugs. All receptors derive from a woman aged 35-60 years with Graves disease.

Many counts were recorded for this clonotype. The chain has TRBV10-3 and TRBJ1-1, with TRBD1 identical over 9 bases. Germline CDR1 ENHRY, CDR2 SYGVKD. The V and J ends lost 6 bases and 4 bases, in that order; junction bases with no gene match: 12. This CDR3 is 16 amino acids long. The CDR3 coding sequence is TGTGCCATCAGCGGGACAGGGCGTCCCCAAGGCACTGAAGCTTTCTTT. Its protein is CAISGTGRPQGTEAFF.

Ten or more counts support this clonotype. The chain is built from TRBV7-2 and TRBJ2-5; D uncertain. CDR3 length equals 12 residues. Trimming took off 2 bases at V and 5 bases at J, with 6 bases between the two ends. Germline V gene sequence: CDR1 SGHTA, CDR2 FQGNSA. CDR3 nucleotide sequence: TGTGCCAGCAGCTTAACAGCCGAGACCCAGTACTTC. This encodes CASSLTAETQYF.

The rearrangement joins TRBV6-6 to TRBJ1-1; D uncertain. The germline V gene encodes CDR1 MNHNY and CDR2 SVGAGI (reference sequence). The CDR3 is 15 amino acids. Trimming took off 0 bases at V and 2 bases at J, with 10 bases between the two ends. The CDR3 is CASSYSTLENTEAFF. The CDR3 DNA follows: TGTGCCAGCAGTTACTCGACCCTAGAAAACACTGAAGCTTTCTTT.

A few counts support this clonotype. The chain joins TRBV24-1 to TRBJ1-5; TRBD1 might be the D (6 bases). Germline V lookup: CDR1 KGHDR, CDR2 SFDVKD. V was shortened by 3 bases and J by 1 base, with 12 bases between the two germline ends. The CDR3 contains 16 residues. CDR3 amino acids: CATSDGARGSNQPQHF. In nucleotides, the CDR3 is TGTGCCACCAGTGATGGGGCCAGGGGAAGCAATCAGCCCCAGCATTTT.